This entry lists 27 T cell receptor beta chains sequenced from one sample in a study of blood T cell repertoires in COVID-19. Method: immunoSEQ multiplex PCR; TCRdb's copy keeps in-frame clones and lacks some. The sample lists under 350,000 clones; around 89% were seen once. Sequenced sample: peripheral blood. The receptors were gathered from a man in his forties or fifties with acute or convalescent COVID-19.

With regard to this clone: Other nucleotide sequences in the sample specify the same CDR3. The chain joins TRBV5-1 to TRBJ1-1, with a weak D call TRBD1 (5 bases). The germline V gene has CDR1 SGHRS and CDR2 YFSETQ. V lost 0 bases, J lost 1 base, and 7 bases lay in between. The CDR3 spans 14 residues. This chain's CDR3 is CASSLETANTEAFF. The DNA for the CDR3 is TGCGCCAGCAGCTTGGAGACAGCGAACACTGAAGCTTTCTTT. The full variable domain, completed using reference TRBV5-1 and TRBJ1-1, is KAGVTQTPRYLIKTRGQQVTLSCSPISGHRSVSWYQQTPGQGLQFLFEYFSETQRNKGNFPGRFSGRQFSNSRSEMNVSTLELGDSALYLCASSLETANTEAFFGQGTRLTVV.

The chain's CDR3 is CASSLVSNTQYF. DNA for the CDR3: TGTGCCAGCAGTTTAGTAAGCAATACGCAGTATTTT. The V gene is TRBV12-3 or TRBV12-4, the J gene TRBJ2-3; no clear D. This CDR3 has 12 residues. V was trimmed by 1 base and J by 7 bases, leaving 6 bases between them.

The CDR3 DNA reads as TGCGCCAGCAGCCCCCCTCGGGGAGGAGGGGCCGGTAATGAGCAGTTCTTC. This gives the protein CASSPPRGGGAGNEQFF. V is TRBV4-1 and J is TRBJ2-1, with D perhaps TRBD2 (6 bases). This CDR3 is 17 amino acids long. Germline CDR1 reads MGHRA; CDR2 reads YSYEKL. V gave up 4 bases and J gave up 7 bases, with 23 bases separating them.

The V and J genes are TRBV9 and TRBJ2-2, with TRBD2 identical over 10 bases. Germline CDR1 is SGDLS and CDR2 is YYNGEE. The CDR3 is 16 amino acids. Trimming at V came to 4 bases and at J to 0 bases, leaving 3 bases not matched to a gene. The CDR3 coding sequence is TGTGCCAGCAGCACCCTAGCGGGGGCGAACACCGGGGAGCTGTTTTTT. It codes for CASSTLAGANTGELFF.

Regarding this clone: The sample has other DNA sequences that encode this CDR3 too. V gene TRBV19 combines with J gene TRBJ1-2; 7 nucleotides match TRBD1. J was trimmed by 4 bases and V by 4 bases; bases with no gene match: 3. This CDR3 has 13 residues. Looked up from germline, CDR1 is LNHDA and CDR2 is SQIVND (reference sequence). The CDR3 DNA follows: TGTGCCAGTAGTAGACAGGGAGGCTATGGCTACACCTTC. Amino acid sequence: CASSRQGGYGYTF.

This clone is a singleton in its sample. The CDR3 protein is CAWITSGNTEAFF. CDR3 coding DNA: TGTGCCTGGATTACGAGCGGGAACACTGAAGCTTTCTTT. The chain carries TRBV30 and TRBJ1-1; D ambiguous. This CDR3 spans 13 amino acids. Trimming took off 4 bases at V and 1 base at J, with 10 bases between the two ends. Germline values: CDR1 GTSNPN, CDR2 SVGIG (reference sequence).

V gene TRBV2 combines with J gene TRBJ2-7; D might be TRBD2 (5 bases). Trimming took 4 bases from V and 2 from J, leaving 15 bases between them. From germline, CDR1 is SNHLY and CDR2 FYNNEI. The CDR3 consists of 15 residues. This CDR3 is CASSGGPNGPYEQYF. DNA of the CDR3: TGTGCCAGCAGTGGAGGGCCGAATGGACCCTACGAGCAGTACTTC. Full variable domain (remainder filled in from reference TRBV2 and TRBJ2-7): EPEVTQTPSHQVTQMGQEVILRCVPISNHLYFYWYRQILGQKVEFLVSFYNNEISEKSEIFDDQFSVERPDGSNFTLKIRSTKLEDSAMYFCASSGGPNGPYEQYFGPGTRLTVT.

This clone has a handful of counts. The chain links TRBV3-1 (or the pseudogene TRBV3-2) to TRBJ1-2, with TRBD1 matching 9 bases. CDR3 length: 16 residues. Per the germline V gene, CDR1 is LGHDT and CDR2 is YNNKEL (reference sequence). Unmatched junction bases numbered 12, after V lost 6 bases and J lost 4 bases. CDR3: CASSYIPGQGSYGYTF. CDR3 sequence (DNA): TGTGCCAGCAGTTACATACCGGGACAGGGAAGCTATGGCTACACCTTC.

The genes are TRBV3-1 (or the pseudogene TRBV3-2) and TRBJ2-7, with TRBD2 matching over 8 bases. Germline V gene lookup returns CDR1 LGHDT and CDR2 YNNKEL (reference sequence). The CDR3 extends over 17 amino acids. The ends lost 1 base at V and 3 bases at J; junction bases unmatched: 11. The CDR3 sequence is CASSQAAGGGGFYEQYF. CDR3 coding DNA: TGTGCCAGCAGCCAAGCCGCGGGAGGCGGGGGGTTCTACGAGCAGTACTTC.

The V and J genes are TRBV5-1 and TRBJ1-1, with 8 positions matching TRBD1. CDR1 is SGHRS, CDR2 YFSETQ, per germline. V lost 0 bases, J lost 6 bases, and 1 base stayed unmatched. This CDR3 is 13 amino acids long. The CDR3 loop is CASSLGTGSEAFF. CDR3 DNA sequence: TGCGCCAGCAGCTTGGGGACAGGGTCTGAAGCTTTCTTT.

The chain recombines TRBV5-5 with TRBJ2-7; 7 nucleotides align to TRBD2. Germline CDR1 and CDR2: SGHKS and YYEKEE (reference sequence). This CDR3 contains 14 residues. The trim removed 4 bases at V and 0 bases at J, leaving 4 bases unmatched. DNA for the CDR3: TGTGCCAGCAGCAGTTCGGGGGGCTCCTACGAGCAGTACTTC. This translates into CASSSSGGSYEQYF.

This chain connects TRBV10-3 to TRBJ1-1; TRBD1 might be the D (5 bases). The length of the CDR3 is 14 residues. Trimming pared 1 base from V and 5 bases from J, leaving 11 bases between. CDR1 is ENHRY and CDR2 is SYGVKD in the germline V gene. Here the CDR3 reads CAISEYGAGTEAFF. In nucleotides, the CDR3 is TGTGCCATCAGTGAGTACGGGGCGGGGACTGAAGCTTTCTTT.

The chain has TRBV19 and TRBJ1-2, with 9 bases identical to TRBD1. The CDR3 consists of 16 residues. The junction had 8 bases not matched to a gene; V was cut back by 2 bases and J by 4 bases. The V gene's germline CDR1 is LNHDA and CDR2 SQIVND (reference sequence). The CDR3 nucleotides read TGTGCCAGTAGTATAACCTGGACAGGGGCCTCCTATGGCTACACCTTC. Protein sequence: CASSITWTGASYGYTF.

The chain combines TRBV15 with TRBJ1-1; the match to TRBD1 covers 7 bases. V lost 0 bases to trimming and J lost 1 base; unmatched junction nucleotides: 2. The germline gives CDR1 LNHNV, CDR2 YYDKDF (reference sequence). The CDR3 totals 15 residues. The CDR3: CATSRERTGNTEAFF. In nucleotides, the CDR3 is TGTGCCACCAGCAGAGAAAGGACAGGGAACACTGAAGCTTTCTTT.

This chain links TRBV5-1 with TRBJ2-7; 7 bases match TRBD1. V was clipped by 4 bases and J by 12 bases; unmatched bases: 13. Germline V gene sequence: CDR1 SGHRS, CDR2 YFSETQ. The CDR3 is 13 residues long. The CDR3 loop reads CASSPETGQVPYF. CDR3 in DNA: TGCGCCAGCAGCCCAGAGACCGGACAGGTGCCGTACTTC.

This rearrangement joins TRBV29-1 to TRBJ2-7; possible D gene TRBD1, 6 bases. V was cut by 3 bases and J by 6 bases, with 15 bases left in between. Germline V gene sequence: CDR1 SQVTM, CDR2 ANQGSEA. CDR3 size: 13 residues. CDR3 in DNA: TGCAGCGTTGAGAAGGGGGACCCCCTCGAGCAGTACTTC. The encoded protein is CSVEKGDPLEQYF.

V and J are TRBV5-5 and TRBJ1-1; D perhaps matches TRBD1 (5 bases). Trimming removed 1 base at V and 5 bases at J, with 21 bases between. Per the germline V gene, CDR1 is SGHKS and CDR2 is YYEKEE (reference sequence). This CDR3 has 17 residues. CDR3 DNA sequence: TGTGCCAGCAGCTTGTGGGTGCAGGGTGAGAGAGGAACTGAAGCTTTCTTT. Its translation: CASSLWVQGERGTEAFF.

In its sample, this clone was seen a few times. The rearrangement links TRBV18 to TRBJ2-1; no clear D gene. Trimming shortened V by 1 base and J by 1 base, and 5 bases separated the two germline ends. The CDR3 has 14 residues. Germline V gene sequence: CDR1 KGHSH, CDR2 LQKENI. In nucleotides, the CDR3 is TGTGCCAGCTCACCACTAGCATCCTACAATGAGCAGTTCTTC. Protein: CASSPLASYNEQFF.

The genes are TRBV5-4 and TRBJ1-5; no clear D gene. The CDR3 contains 13 residues. Trimming cost V 0 bases and J 5 bases, with 6 bases left between them. Per germline, CDR1 SGHNT and CDR2 YYREEE (reference sequence). CDR3 region: CASSLDTHQPQHF. The CDR3, as DNA: TGTGCCAGCAGCTTGGACACCCATCAGCCCCAGCATTTT.

V usage is TRBV19 and J usage is TRBJ2-3, with a possible D match to TRBD2 (6 bases). The CDR3 covers 14 residues. V dropped 6 bases and J dropped 4 bases, with 14 bases sitting between them. Germline V gene lookup returns CDR1 LNHDA and CDR2 SQIVND (reference sequence). This CDR3 is CASSHSGGPDTQYF. CDR3 nucleotide sequence: TGTGCCAGTAGCCACTCCGGGGGACCAGATACGCAGTATTTT.

This sequence joins TRBV12-3 or TRBV12-4 and TRBJ1-5; D unresolved. CDR3 length equals 13 residues. V lost 3 bases to trimming and J lost 7 bases, with 10 bases between them. CDR3 protein: CASSFITGQPQHF. In nucleotides, the CDR3 is TGTGCCAGCAGTTTTATTACCGGGCAGCCCCAGCATTTT.

The chain joins TRBV6-5 to TRBJ2-3; no reliable D call. The CDR3 spans 15 residues. The V end lost 6 bases, the J end lost 3 bases, and 16 bases lay between the germline ends. Germline values: CDR1 MNHEY, CDR2 SVGAGI. CDR3 in amino acids: CASSKASKRTDTQYF. CDR3 bases: TGTGCCAGCAGCAAAGCTTCTAAAAGAACAGATACGCAGTATTTT.

This chain connects TRBV5-4 to TRBJ1-2, with D possibly being TRBD1 (5 bases). From germline, CDR1 is SGHNT and CDR2 YYREEE (reference sequence). This CDR3 region has 13 residues. CDR3 in DNA: TGTGCTTCTCGCGGGGGTTATAGCGATGGCTACACCTTC. As protein: CASRGGYSDGYTF.

The count of this clone is one. The rearrangement uses TRBV19 and TRBJ2-2; D possibly corresponds to TRBD1 (6 bases). The V end lost 3 bases, the J end lost 6 bases, and 20 bases lay between the germline ends. The CDR3 is made up of 17 amino acids. Germline V gene sequence: CDR1 LNHDA, CDR2 SQIVND (reference sequence). CDR3 sequence reads: CASSIVLGQGRAGELFF. The DNA of the CDR3 is TGTGCCAGTAGTATCGTTCTAGGGCAGGGGCGGGCCGGGGAGCTGTTTTTT.

The rearrangement uses TRBV6-5 and TRBJ2-1; 7 nucleotides align to TRBD2. The CDR3 is 12 residues long. The ends lost 9 bases at V and 9 bases at J; junction bases unmatched: 8. Germline V gene sequence: CDR1 MNHEY, CDR2 SVGAGI. The CDR3 DNA sequence: TGTGCCAGTACGAACGGGAGGATTGAGCAGTTCTTC. It codes for CASTNGRIEQFF.

The rearrangement links TRBV19 to TRBJ1-5, with 8 bases lining up with TRBD1. Germline CDR1 reads LNHDA; CDR2 reads SQIVND (reference sequence). The CDR3 length is 17 residues. J lost 6 bases, V lost 8 bases, and 18 bases had no gene match. CDR3 DNA sequence: TGTGCCAGTCGGGAAGACAGGGGATCAGGAGGTGGTCAGCCCCAGCATTTT. The encoded protein is CASREDRGSGGGQPQHF.

The rearrangement links TRBV24-1 to TRBJ2-3; 7 bases fit TRBD1. V was clipped by 5 bases and J by 2 bases; unmatched bases: 9. Germline CDR1 reads KGHDR; CDR2 reads SFDVKD. The CDR3 has 16 residues. The CDR3 DNA reads as TGTGCCACCAGTGTTTCCGGGACAGATAACACAGATACGCAGTATTTT. It is translated as CATSVSGTDNTDTQYF.